Below, 29 T cell receptor beta chains from the same sample are listed, as sequenced in a study of molecular identifiers for immune sequencing clone quantification (dated by TCRdb to 2016 to 2019). The library relied on PCR. The sample was run on a NextSeq 500. Starting from the raw public reads, TCRdb applied fastp trimming at Q25, assembled clones with MiXCR and retained in-frame beta chains. Identical CDR3 protein sequences are pooled into one entry, listed with their most common genes and DNA. This sample holds about 40,000 distinct CDR3 sequences; approximately 22% were observed only once. The top ten clonotypes cover about 0.93% of the sample. The sequenced material came from naive CD8+ T cells from blood, with Jurkat cell RNA spiked in. The sample's cell subset or site label, in plain terms: FACS-sorted CD8+CD4-CCR7+CD45RA+ naive T cells. These receptors all come from a human donor in good health. Some libraries in this study had Jurkat cell RNA spiked in.

This clonotype was seen repeatedly, ten times or more. This sequence joins TRBV11-2 and TRBJ2-3; the D is unclear. Germline V lookup: CDR1 SGHAT, CDR2 FQNNGV. The CDR3 runs to 12 residues. Trimming pared 2 bases from V and 4 bases from J, leaving 4 bases between. The CDR3 DNA is TGTGCCAGCAGCTTACTTTCAGATACGCAGTATTTT. Its protein is CASSLLSDTQYF.

Remarks on this clonotype: Because it lacks the conserved phenylalanine or tryptophan at the end, this CDR3 is likely a read error. The rearrangement joins TRBV6-2 or TRBV6-3 to TRBJ1-1; D unclear. There are 16 residues in the CDR3. Trimming cost V 3 bases and J 0 bases, with 14 bases left between them. Germline CDR1 MNHEY, CDR2 SVGEGT. CDR3 sequence: CASSYNGLSMNTEAFI. CDR3 bases: TGTGCCAGCAGTTATAACGGTCTGAGTATGAACACTGAAGCTTTCATT.

This clonotype showed up many times. The chain recombines TRBV27 with TRBJ2-7; the D gene is possibly TRBD2 (6 bases). Germline CDR1 MNHEY, CDR2 SMNVEV (reference sequence). The CDR3 contains 11 residues. V lost 5 bases and J 4 bases, leaving 6 bases between the germline ends. The CDR3 region is CASSRGYEQYF. Written as DNA, the CDR3 is TGTGCCAGCAGTCGGGGGTACGAGCAGTACTTC.

Ten or more counts support this clonotype. V usage is TRBV6-2 or TRBV6-3 and J usage is TRBJ1-1; TRBD1 might be the D (5 bases). The germline V gene has CDR1 MNHEY and CDR2 SVGEGT. The CDR3 runs 14 residues. The ends were cut back, 8 bases at V and 4 bases at J, with 17 bases in the middle. The CDR3 DNA reads TGTGCCAGCCGCCTGGTTCACGGGGCCACTGAAGCTTTCTTT. Its protein product is CASRLVHGATEAFF.

On this clonotype: The junction departs from the called germline gene at one end, perhaps through a read error. DNA of the CDR3: TGTGCCAGCAATTACCCGGGACAGGGGACCTATAGCAATCAGCCCCAGCATTTT. This codes for CASNYPGQGTYSNQPQHF. This chain joins TRBV6-2 or TRBV6-3 and TRBJ1-5, with 10 bases lining up with TRBD1. Germline V lookup: CDR1 MNHEY, CDR2 SVGEGT. CDR3 size: 18 residues.

This clonotype was seen at least ten times. The chain has TRBV7-9 and TRBJ2-3, with 12 bases that match TRBD2. Losses at the gene ends were 5 bases for V and 4 bases for J; bases not matched to a gene: 4. The germline V gene encodes CDR1 SEHNR and CDR2 FQNEAQ (reference sequence). This CDR3 is built from 15 residues. The CDR3 nucleotides read TGTGCCAGCAGCACAACTAGCGGGAGGCCAGATACGCAGTATTTT. Protein product: CASSTTSGRPDTQYF.

The J gene is TRBJ2-7, the V gene TRBV5-1, with 10 bases identical to TRBD1. This CDR3 spans 15 amino acids. CDR1 and CDR2 (germline): SGHRS, YFSETQ. Trimming at V came to 3 bases and at J to 5 bases, leaving 8 bases not matched to a gene. DNA for the CDR3: TGCGCCAGCAGCTATCCGGGACAGGGGCGACACGAGCAGTACTTC. It yields the protein CASSYPGQGRHEQYF. The whole variable domain, remainder taken from reference TRBV5-1 and TRBJ2-7, is KAGVTQTPRYLIKTRGQQVTLSCSPISGHRSVSWYQQTPGQGLQFLFEYFSETQRNKGNFPGRFSGRQFSNSRSEMNVSTLELGDSALYLCASSYPGQGRHEQYFGPGTRLTVT.

This clonotype was seen just once. V and J are TRBV6-2 or TRBV6-3 and TRBJ2-2; D possibly corresponds to TRBD1 (6 bases). The CDR3 is made up of 13 amino acids. Trimming pared 6 bases from V and 8 bases from J, leaving 13 bases between. The germline V gene encodes CDR1 MNHEY and CDR2 SVGEGT. Here the CDR3 reads CASSPLGQGELFF. In DNA form, the CDR3 reads TGTGCCAGCAGCCCCTTAGGACAGGGGGAGCTGTTTTTT.

The table lists this clonotype with many counts. V is TRBV27 and J is TRBJ2-3; TRBD1 matches 7 bases. This CDR3 has 17 amino acids. CDR1 MNHEY and CDR2 SMNVEV come from the germline V gene (reference sequence). Trimming cost V 5 bases and J 0 bases; bases outside gene matches: 11. The CDR3 DNA reads as TGTGCCAGCAGTGTCTTCGCCGGGACAGCTAGCACAGATACGCAGTATTTT. As protein: CASSVFAGTASTDTQYF.

About this clonotype itself: A much larger clonotype is one base distant, so this may be a read error. The chain employs TRBV12-3 or TRBV12-4 and TRBJ2-3, with D perhaps TRBD1 or TRBD2 (5 bases each). The CDR3 is made up of 15 amino acids. Deletions cut 4 bases from V and 5 bases from J, with 16 bases between. The CDR3 is CASSSGADLGDTQYF. In DNA, the CDR3 is TGTGCCAGCAGTTCCGGGGCAGACCTGGGAGATACGCAGTATTTT.

The sample holds many counts of this clonotype. The chain has TRBV7-2 and TRBJ2-1; no definite D call. V gave up 0 bases and J gave up 3 bases, with 9 bases separating them. Germline values: CDR1 SGHTA, CDR2 FQGNSA. The CDR3 is 15 residues long. The chain's CDR3 is CASSLAGVVYNEQFF. CDR3 DNA sequence: TGTGCCAGCAGCTTAGCCGGAGTCGTCTACAATGAGCAGTTCTTC.

The J gene is TRBJ1-1, the V gene TRBV29-1; D possibly corresponds to TRBD1 (6 bases). The V end was cut by 8 bases, the J end by 0 bases, with 13 bases between. The germline CDR1 and CDR2 sequences are SQVTM and ANQGSEA. The CDR3 spans 13 residues. The CDR3 loop reads CSSTDSMNTEAFF. CDR3 DNA: TGCAGCAGTACGGACAGCATGAACACTGAAGCTTTCTTT.

This clonotype was detected ten times or more. The J gene is TRBJ2-7, the V gene TRBV20-1; a weak D match, TRBD2 (7 bases). CDR3 size: 15 residues. Germline-derived CDR1 and CDR2 are DFQATT and SNEGSKA (reference sequence). The V end was cut by 6 bases, the J end by 4 bases, with 22 bases between. DNA for the CDR3: TGCAGTGCCAGAAGCGGGACACGGGGAGGATACGAGCAGTACTTC. Its protein is CSARSGTRGGYEQYF.

In its sample, this clonotype was seen many times. The chain couples TRBV19 to TRBJ1-2, with a tentative D call TRBD1 (6 bases). Trimming cost V 6 bases and J 5 bases, with 19 bases left between them. This CDR3 is built from 15 residues. Per the germline V gene, CDR1 is LNHDA and CDR2 is SQIVND (reference sequence). DNA for the CDR3: TGTGCCAGTAGCCCGGCCGGGGGGGGCGCATATGGCTACACCTTC. Translated: CASSPAGGGAYGYTF.

This clonotype appeared many times. This chain connects TRBV19 to TRBJ1-5; tentative D call: TRBD1 (6 bases). The CDR3 runs 15 residues. V shed 3 bases and J shed 4 bases, with 13 bases lying between them. The germline V gene has CDR1 LNHDA and CDR2 SQIVND (reference sequence). The CDR3 here is CASSIFTGTNQPQHF. CDR3 nucleotides: TGTGCCAGTAGTATCTTTACAGGGACTAATCAGCCCCAGCATTTT. Full variable domain (missing parts from reference TRBV19 and TRBJ1-5): DGGITQSPKYLFRKEGQNVTLSCEQNLNHDAMYWYRQDPGQGLRLIYYSQIVNDFQKGDIAEGYSVSREKKESFPLTVTSAQKNPTAFYLCASSIFTGTNQPQHFGDGTRLSIL.

This clonotype was recorded at least ten times. The V gene is TRBV29-1, the J gene TRBJ2-2; 12 bases line up with TRBD2. V shed 2 bases and J 4 bases; nucleotides not matched to a gene: 2. The CDR3 contains 15 residues. CDR1 and CDR2 (germline): SQVTM, ANQGSEA. In DNA, the CDR3 is TGCAGCGTTGAACCTAGCGGGAGGGCCACCGGGGAGCTGTTTTTT. Protein product: CSVEPSGRATGELFF.

This clonotype showed up just once. It may be a read error: a sequence one base away is much more abundant. For the CDR3, the DNA is TGCAGCGCTCGAGGGACGGGCCCCCGGGAGACCCAGTACTTC. It specifies CSARGTGPRETQYF. The chain links TRBV29-1 to TRBJ2-5; the D call may be TRBD1 or TRBD2 (5 bases each). Between the trimmed V and J ends, which lost 7 bases and 5 bases, there was a span of 20 bases. Germline V gene data show CDR1 as SQVTM and CDR2 as ANQGSEA. This CDR3 has 14 residues.

As for this clonotype: No DNA is shown, since the ends of the CDR3 on it are uncertain; the CDR3 is the one TCRdb lists. V gene TRBV29-1 combines with J gene TRBJ2-7. The length of the CDR3 is 13 amino acids, counting both ends. CDR1 and CDR2 (germline): SQVTM, ANQGSEA. This CDR3 is CRVEGVYNCEQYF.

On this clonotype: A much larger clone sits a single nucleotide away, making a read error possible. The chain uses TRBV12-3 or TRBV12-4 and TRBJ2-3, with D maybe TRBD1 (8 bases). This CDR3 region has 15 residues. Here the CDR3 DNA reads TGTGTCAGCAGCCGTACAGGGGGGGGAACAGATACGCAGTATTTT. Translating it yields CVSSRTGGGTDTQYF.

This clonotype has at least ten counts. The chain links TRBV13 to TRBJ1-5; D remains ambiguous. The V gene lost 0 bases and the J gene lost 3 bases, with 12 bases spanning the gap. This CDR3 has 16 residues. The germline gives CDR1 PRHDT, CDR2 FYEKMQ (reference sequence). In DNA form, the CDR3 reads TGTGCCAGCAGCTTAGGCTCGTCGCAATACAATCAGCCCCAGCATTTT. Translating it yields CASSLGSSQYNQPQHF.

With regard to this clonotype: The junction and the germline gene differ at one end; a read error may be behind it. The V call is TRBV19, the J call TRBJ2-7, with 10 bases aligning to TRBD2. Looked up from germline, CDR1 is LNHDA and CDR2 is SQIVND (reference sequence). The CDR3 consists of 14 residues. The CDR3 nucleotides read TGTGCCAGTAGGATAGCGGGGGGTGTCGGCGAGCAGTACTTC. Protein: CASRIAGGVGEQYF.

This clonotype was detected a few times. V usage is TRBV12-3 or TRBV12-4 and J usage is TRBJ2-1; 7 bases align to TRBD2. The CDR3 length is 17 residues. Trimming removed 6 bases from V and 6 bases from J; junction bases left unmatched: 17. The CDR3 bases are TGTGCCAGCAGCCGCGGCTGGGGAGCGGGGCTCGGCAATGAGCAGTTCTTC. It encodes CASSRGWGAGLGNEQFF.

The chain recombines TRBV7-9 with TRBJ1-5; no reliable D call. The CDR3 has 17 residues. Deletions cut 5 bases from V and 1 base from J, with 18 bases between. Per germline, CDR1 SEHNR and CDR2 FQNEAQ (reference sequence). CDR3 region: CASSGSFGQRSNQPQHF. The CDR3 DNA is TGTGCCAGCAGCGGATCTTTCGGCCAGAGGAGCAATCAGCCCCAGCATTTT. Full variable domain (rest looked up from reference TRBV7-9 and TRBJ1-5): DTGVSQNPRHKITKRGQNVTFRCDPISEHNRLYWYRQTLGQGPEFLTYFQNEAQLEKSRLLSDRFSAERPKGSFSTLEIQRTEQGDSAMYLCASSGSFGQRSNQPQHFGDGTRLSIL.

The chain joins TRBV7-9 to TRBJ2-7; D not certain. This CDR3 has 12 residues. The germline V and J ends were trimmed by 7 bases and 6 bases, with 13 bases remaining between them. Germline CDR1 is SEHNR and CDR2 is FQNEAQ (reference sequence). DNA for the CDR3: TGTGCCAGCACGGGTTCCCCCCTCGAGCAGTACTTC. Amino acid sequence: CASTGSPLEQYF.

The rearrangement joins TRBV5-5 to TRBJ2-7, with D possibly being TRBD1 or TRBD2 (5 bases each). Trimming stripped 2 bases from V and 7 bases from J, with 13 bases between. The CDR3 is 13 amino acids. CDR1 and CDR2 from the germline V gene are SGHKS and YYEKEE (reference sequence). The CDR3 DNA reads as TGTGCCAGCAGCTTTGGGACGGGCGGAGAGCAGTACTTC. This sequence encodes CASSFGTGGEQYF. Supplemented by reference TRBV5-5 and TRBJ2-7, the full variable domain reads DAGVTQSPTHLIKTRGQQVTLRCSPISGHKSVSWYQQVLGQGPQFIFQYYEKEERGRGNFPDRFSARQFPNYSSELNVNALLLGDSALYLCASSFGTGGEQYFGPGTRLTVT.

To note about this clonotype: The junction differs from germline at one of its ends, possibly a read error. The chain joins TRBV9 to TRBJ2-5, with TRBD1 matching 7 bases. The CDR3 consists of 15 residues. Looked up from germline, CDR1 is SGDLS and CDR2 is YYNGEE. The CDR3 sequence is CASSADGTDKESQYF. In DNA, the CDR3 is TGTGCCAGCAGCGCAGACGGGACAGACAAAGAGTCCCAGTACTTC. The entire variable domain, with the rest obtained from reference TRBV9 and TRBJ2-5, is as follows: DSGVTQTPKHLITATGQRVTLRCSPRSGDLSVYWYQQSLDQGLQFLIQYYNGEERAKGNILERFSAQQFPDLHSELNLSSLELGDSALYFCASSADGTDKESQYFGPGTRLLVL.

This clonotype was recorded at least ten times. CDR3 sequence reads: CASSLDGAGNYEQYF. The CDR3 region has the DNA TGTGCCAGCAGCTTGGACGGGGCCGGAAACTACGAGCAGTACTTC. The chain recombines TRBV5-6 with TRBJ2-7; tentatively, D is TRBD1 or TRBD2 (5 bases each). The CDR3 is 15 amino acids. Germline assignment: CDR1 SGHDT and CDR2 YYEEEE. Trimming stripped 0 bases from V and 3 bases from J, with 13 bases between.

Comment on this clonotype: This clone may be a read error of a much larger clone one base away. J is TRBJ2-7 and V is TRBV6-1; D uncertain. The CDR3 loop spans 13 amino acids. The V end was cut by 4 bases, the J end by 5 bases, with 12 bases between. CDR1 is MNHNS, CDR2 SASEGT, per germline. Here the CDR3 reads CASSAKGRDEQYF. The CDR3 DNA is TGTGCCAGCAGTGCCAAGGGCCGCGACGAGCAGTACTTC.

V is TRBV6-1 and J is TRBJ2-1; D call uncertain. Per the germline V gene, CDR1 is MNHNS and CDR2 is SASEGT. Trimming took 8 bases from V and 5 from J, leaving 13 bases between them. The CDR3 length is 13 residues. As DNA, the CDR3 is TGTGCCAGCGGTTGGACCGGCGACAATGAGCAGTTCTTC. Its translation: CASGWTGDNEQFF.